Following are 29 T cell receptor beta chains from one sample sequenced in a study of T cell repertoires in cytomegalovirus infection (dated by TCRdb to between 2018 and 2021). Sequencing was carried out with an Illumina HiSeq 1500. TCRdb itself trimmed the public reads at Q25 with fastp, ran MiXCR and retained productive beta chains. Rows with a matching CDR3 protein are joined into one entry that keeps the most common DNA and genes. This sample comprises just under 300,000 distinct CDR3 sequences, around 9.1% of them detected only once. About 2.3% of the sample rests with the top ten. Sequencing input: PBMCs. The source is a human donor in good health (CMV status not recorded). Some clones in this sample may be carry-over from other donors' samples.

This clonotype was seen ten or more times. The CDR3 here is CASSLGQGIRGYTF. As DNA, the CDR3 is TGTGCCAGCAGCCTTGGACAGGGGATACGAGGCTACACCTTC. This chain connects TRBV14 to TRBJ1-2, with 9 nucleotides matching TRBD1. Germline V gene sequence: CDR1 SGHDN, CDR2 FVKESK. The CDR3 extends over 14 amino acids. Unmatched junction bases numbered 8, after V lost 4 bases and J lost 8 bases.

This clonotype was recorded a few times. The rearrangement uses TRBV15 and TRBJ1-5; possible D gene TRBD1, 6 bases. The germline V and J ends were trimmed by 2 bases and 13 bases, with 21 bases remaining between them. The germline V gene encodes CDR1 LNHNV and CDR2 YYDKDF (reference sequence). This CDR3 is 15 amino acids long. DNA of the CDR3: TGTGCCACCAGCAGACGGCGGGACACCCGTGAGCGGCAGCATTTT. Translation gives CATSRRRDTRERQHF.

This clonotype was seen a few times. The chain carries TRBV14 and TRBJ2-1, with D maybe TRBD2 (5 bases). V gave up 5 bases and J gave up 2 bases, with 22 bases separating them. The CDR3 spans 18 residues. Germline lookup yields CDR1 SGHDN and CDR2 FVKESK. The CDR3 region is CASSKTPDLRRTYNEQFF. The CDR3 nucleotides read TGTGCCAGCAGCAAAACTCCGGACTTGCGGAGGACCTACAATGAGCAGTTCTTC.

This clonotype was counted ten times or more. The genes are TRBV7-9 and TRBJ2-1; no reliable D call. V shed 1 base and J shed 2 bases, with 9 bases lying between them. The CDR3 covers 15 residues. CDR1 is SEHNR and CDR2 is FQNEAQ in the germline V gene (reference sequence). The CDR3 bases are TGTGCCAGCAGCTTAGAAGGGTTACCCTACAATGAGCAGTTCTTC. It codes for CASSLEGLPYNEQFF.

At least ten counts were recorded for this clonotype. J is TRBJ1-2 and V is TRBV7-9, with 7 bases aligning to TRBD1. With V trimmed by 1 base and J by 4 bases, 3 bases remained unmatched. This CDR3 has 14 residues. Germline CDR1 is SEHNR and CDR2 is FQNEAQ (reference sequence). The CDR3 loop reads CASSLEGASYGYTF. CDR3 coding DNA: TGTGCCAGCAGCTTAGAGGGGGCTAGCTATGGCTACACCTTC.

The chain is built from TRBV20-1 and TRBJ1-2; D is possibly TRBD1 (6 bases). Trimming cost V 1 base and J 4 bases, with 13 bases left between them. The CDR3 spans 14 residues. Germline V gene lookup returns CDR1 DFQATT and CDR2 SNEGSKA (reference sequence). The CDR3 here is CSARGAGGAYGYTF. CDR3 nucleotides: TGCAGTGCTAGAGGTGCGGGGGGGGCCTATGGCTACACCTTC.

This clonotype was picked up a small number of times. The J gene is TRBJ2-3, the V gene TRBV29-1; D gene ambiguous. With 1 base removed from V and 5 bases from J, the gap between germline ends came to 13 bases. This CDR3 spans 14 amino acids. Germline V gene lookup returns CDR1 SQVTM and CDR2 ANQGSEA. CDR3 DNA sequence: TGCAGCGTTGAAGTCTCACGGAGTAGAGATACGCAGTATTTT. Translation: CSVEVSRSRDTQYF.

In its sample, this clonotype was seen many times. The chain links TRBV10-3 to TRBJ2-1; D not certain. The CDR3 runs 12 residues. Trimming removed 10 bases at V and 7 bases at J, with 14 bases between. The V gene's germline CDR1 is ENHRY and CDR2 SYGVKD. The CDR3 protein is CATSNANNEQFF. CDR3 bases: TGTGCCACTTCAAACGCGAATAATGAGCAGTTCTTC.

The sample holds many counts of this clonotype. The V call is TRBV28, the J call TRBJ2-7, with 7 bases fitting TRBD1. The V and J ends lost 8 bases and 3 bases, in that order; junction bases with no gene match: 10. This CDR3 has 14 residues. Germline assignment: CDR1 MDHEN and CDR2 SYDVKM. As DNA, the CDR3 is TGTGCCAGCCAGCCCGGGACAGCCCTCTACGAGCAGTACTTC. Translation gives CASQPGTALYEQYF.

The CDR3 region has the DNA TGTGCCAGCTCACAAAATAACTACGAGCAGTACGTC. Protein product: CASSQNNYEQYV. This chain joins TRBV18 and TRBJ2-7; D gene ambiguous. There are 12 residues in the CDR3. V lost 4 bases, J lost 3 bases, and 7 bases lay in between. Looked up from germline, CDR1 is KGHSH and CDR2 is LQKENI.

This clonotype was found a few times. The J gene is TRBJ2-7, the V gene TRBV20-1; the match to TRBD1 covers 9 bases. The CDR3 is 18 amino acids. Germline V lookup: CDR1 DFQATT, CDR2 SNEGSKA (reference sequence). V dropped 1 base and J dropped 3; count of bases not matched to a gene: 16. The CDR3 sequence is CSARVTTHRGLKGYEQYV. The CDR3 nucleotides are TGCAGTGCTAGAGTTACAACCCACAGGGGGCTAAAAGGCTACGAGCAGTACGTC.

There are many counts of this clonotype. The chain recombines TRBV28 with TRBJ1-5; D is unclear. With 3 bases removed from V and 5 bases from J, the gap between germline ends came to 5 bases. The CDR3 runs 12 residues. Per germline, CDR1 MDHEN and CDR2 SYDVKM. The CDR3 sequence is CASSFGYQPQHF. As DNA, the CDR3 is TGTGCCAGCAGTTTTGGATATCAGCCCCAGCATTTT.

The chain combines TRBV20-1 with TRBJ2-7; D gene uncertain. Deletions cut 0 bases from V and 0 bases from J, with 9 bases between. There are 14 residues in the CDR3. Germline CDR1 is DFQATT and CDR2 is SNEGSKA (reference sequence). The CDR3 region is CSARDQASSYEQYF. CDR3 nucleotides: TGCAGTGCTAGAGACCAGGCGAGCTCCTACGAGCAGTACTTC.

The genes are TRBV19 and TRBJ1-6; 9 positions agree with TRBD1. The germline V gene encodes CDR1 LNHDA and CDR2 SQIVND (reference sequence). The CDR3 length is 15 residues. Trimming at V came to 6 bases and at J to 9 bases, leaving 9 bases not matched to a gene. CDR3 protein: CASSRDRASSSPLHF. The CDR3 nucleotides read TGTGCCAGTAGCAGGGACAGGGCCTCGAGTTCACCCCTCCACTTT.

This clonotype was seen repeatedly, ten times or more. The chain uses TRBV29-1 and TRBJ2-3; the D is unclear. This CDR3 is built from 10 residues. Trimming shortened V by 5 bases and J by 4 bases, and 4 bases separated the two germline ends. CDR1 is SQVTM and CDR2 is ANQGSEA in the germline V gene. In DNA, the CDR3 is TGCAGCGTTTGGGCAGATACGCAGTATTTT. Its translation is CSVWADTQYF.

This chain links TRBV29-1 with TRBJ1-1, with D maybe TRBD1 (6 bases). The germline V gene has CDR1 SQVTM and CDR2 ANQGSEA. The CDR3 length is 16 residues. Trimming stripped 5 bases from V and 1 base from J, with 20 bases between. CDR3 bases: TGCAGCGTTCAAAAGTCAGGGGTAGGTTCGAACACTGAAGCTTTCTTT. Protein sequence: CSVQKSGVGSNTEAFF.

This chain uses TRBV18 with TRBJ1-2; maybe TRBD1 (6 bases). V dropped 3 bases and J dropped 3 bases, with 8 bases sitting between them. The CDR3 length is 13 residues. From germline, CDR1 is KGHSH and CDR2 LQKENI. DNA for the CDR3: TGTGCCAGCTCACCGCACAGGGACTATGGCTACACCTTC. Translation gives CASSPHRDYGYTF. Full variable domain (rest looked up from reference TRBV18 and TRBJ1-2): NAGVMQNPRHLVRRRGQEARLRCSPMKGHSHVYWYRQLPEEGLKFMVYLQKENIIDESGMPKERFSAEFPKEGPSILRIQQVVRGDSAAYFCASSPHRDYGYTFGSGTRLTVV.

A remark on this clonotype: A much more abundant neighbour one base away suggests this may be a read error. The rearrangement uses TRBV6-5 and TRBJ1-1; no clear D gene. The CDR3 loop spans 14 amino acids. CDR1 is MNHEY, CDR2 SVGAGI, per germline. This CDR3 reads CARSYSRVVGEAFF. In DNA form, the CDR3 reads TGTGCCCGCAGTTACTCTCGGGTGGTAGGTGAAGCTTTCTTT.

The V and J genes are TRBV6-8 and TRBJ2-6, with no clear D. Germline CDR1 and CDR2: MNHGY and SAAAGT. The V and J ends lost 10 bases and 2 bases respectively, with 6 bases between them. The length of the CDR3 is 12 residues. The CDR3 coding sequence is TGTGCCACCTGTACTGGGGCCAACGTCCTGACTTTC. It is translated as CATCTGANVLTF.

In this sample, this clonotype turned up once. This rearrangement joins TRBV29-1 to TRBJ2-1; D is undetermined. Trimming took 7 bases from V and 4 from J, leaving 14 bases between them. Germline CDR1 SQVTM, CDR2 ANQGSEA. The CDR3 consists of 13 residues. The CDR3 DNA sequence: TGCAGCGGAGATCCAGACCCTTACAATGAGCAGTTCTTC. Amino acid sequence: CSGDPDPYNEQFF.

The chain carries TRBV5-5 and TRBJ2-3, with D possibly matching TRBD1 (6 bases). The CDR3 extends over 16 amino acids. The V gene lost 1 base and the J gene lost 1 base, with 13 bases spanning the gap. Germline V gives CDR1 SGHKS, CDR2 YYEKEE (reference sequence). The CDR3 DNA follows: TGTGCCAGCAGCTTGTGCAGGGGCTGTGGCACAGATACGCAGTATTTT. It translates to CASSLCRGCGTDTQYF.

This clonotype was detected ten times or more. The V and J genes are TRBV28 and TRBJ2-7; 9 bases map to TRBD2. The ends lost 6 bases at V and 3 bases at J; junction bases unmatched: 9. This CDR3 has 15 residues. From germline, CDR1 is MDHEN and CDR2 SYDVKM. The CDR3 region is CASRPGGSGGYEQYV. The CDR3 nucleotides read TGTGCCAGCAGGCCCGGAGGTAGCGGGGGCTACGAGCAGTACGTC.

This chain uses TRBV12-3 or TRBV12-4 with TRBJ2-4; the D is unclear. Trimming pared 4 bases from V and 8 bases from J, leaving 12 bases between. The CDR3 runs 13 residues. In DNA form, the CDR3 reads TGTGCCAGCAGTTCCCTGGCTGGGGACATTCAGTACTTC. Residues: CASSSLAGDIQYF.

This clonotype was recorded a few times. The chain combines TRBV4-2 with TRBJ2-3; D not certain. The ends were cut back, 0 bases at V and 3 bases at J, with 1 base in the middle. This CDR3 spans 12 amino acids. Germline-derived CDR1 and CDR2 are LGHNA and YNFKEQ. CDR3 region: CASSQETDTQYF. The CDR3 nucleotides read TGTGCCAGCAGCCAAGAAACAGATACGCAGTATTTT.

This clonotype was recorded many times. No DNA is shown, since the ends of the CDR3 on it are uncertain; the CDR3 is the one TCRdb lists. CDR3 in amino acids: CASILDLGRGTRETQYF. V and J are TRBV23-1 and TRBJ2-5; the table's D gene call, TRBD2, was not cross checked with the DNA. TRBV23-1 is filed as an ORF, its function uncertain. The CDR3 adds up to 17 amino acids, both ends counted.

This clonotype was detected ten times or more. This chain connects TRBV5-1 to TRBJ2-1; TRBD2 matches 8 bases. CDR3 length: 14 residues. Germline V lookup: CDR1 SGHRS, CDR2 YFSETQ. Losses at the gene ends were 1 base for V and 4 bases for J; bases not matched to a gene: 1. CDR3 DNA sequence: TGCGCCAGCAGCTTGAGCGGGGGTTACAATGAGCAGTTCTTC. Its protein is CASSLSGGYNEQFF.

This clonotype came up many times. This sequence joins TRBV6-5 and TRBJ1-6, with TRBD1 matching over 8 bases. Germline-derived CDR1 and CDR2 are MNHEY and SVGAGI. Germline trimming cut 4 bases from V and 8 bases from J; bases unmatched to any gene: 16. The CDR3 covers 18 residues. In DNA form, the CDR3 reads TGTGCCAGCAGTTTCTCGGCCGGGACAGGTTCTCTTGATTCACCCCTCCACTTT. Translating gives CASSFSAGTGSLDSPLHF.

The chain combines TRBV29-1 with TRBJ2-5; the match to TRBD2 covers 13 bases. Germline CDR1 is SQVTM and CDR2 is ANQGSEA. This CDR3 region has 15 residues. V lost 7 bases and J lost 5; bases outside the gene matches: 10. This chain's CDR3 is CSAGLAGASGETQYF. The CDR3 DNA reads as TGCAGCGCTGGACTAGCGGGGGCCTCAGGGGAGACCCAGTACTTC. The variable domain in full, completed from reference TRBV29-1 and TRBJ2-5, reads SAVISQKPSRDICQRGTSLTIQCQVDSQVTMMFWYRQQPGQSLTLIATANQGSEATYESGFVIDKFPISRPNLTFSTLTVSNMSPEDSSIYLCSAGLAGASGETQYFGPGTRLLVL.

In its sample, this clonotype was seen many times. The V gene is TRBV28, the J gene TRBJ1-5, with 8 bases identical to TRBD1. The CDR3 consists of 16 residues. The germline V gene has CDR1 MDHEN and CDR2 SYDVKM. V was pared by 5 bases and J by 4 bases, with 10 bases of the junction left unmatched. The CDR3 DNA follows: TGTGCCAGCAGTGCGCATCAGGGGGCGGTTAATCAGCCCCAGCATTTT. As protein: CASSAHQGAVNQPQHF.